A selection of T cell receptor beta chains follows, all from one sample in a study of shared clonotypes between healthy human individuals. Sequenced by immunoSEQ multiplex PCR; TCRdb stores in-frame clones only, minus some. This sample has some 1.5 million clones; around 97% occur once, and the top ten carry roughly 1.2%. Sequences were obtained from naive CD4+ T cells sorted from blood. The receptors derive from a man aged 25 to 40 in good health. The CDR3 runs from the conserved cysteine through the conserved F or W. Each record gives: J gene, V gene, clone size, D gene, CDR3 DNA, CDR3 protein. A D gene is named only where the DNA matches it firmly. Clone size, where shown, is once, few, many, or a class for clones that have expanded.

TRBJ1-4	TRBV10-3	few	TRBD1	TGTGCCATCAGAGATGACAGGGGAAATGAAAAACTGTTTTTT	CAIRDDRGNEKLFF
TRBJ2-7	TRBV29-1	-	-	TGCAGCGTTGCTGGGGGGGGCATTGAAGGCGAGCAGTACTTC	CSVAGGGIEGEQYF
TRBJ1-5	TRBV5-8	-	-	TGTGCCAGCAGCAAGACAGGTTATAGCAATCAGCCCCAGCATTTT	CASSKTGYSNQPQHF
TRBJ1-1	TRBV4-3	-	-	TGCGCCAGCAGCCAGTCTCTCGGTAGCACTGAAGCTTTCTTT	CASSQSLGSTEAFF
TRBJ1-1	TRBV29-1	-	-	TGCAGCATCGCCGGCGGGTTCACTGAAGCTTTCTTT	CSIAGGFTEAFF
TRBJ1-1	TRBV7-6	-	-	TGTGCCAGCAGCTTGGGCGGAACTAACACTGAAGCTTTCTTT	CASSLGGTNTEAFF
TRBJ2-1	TRBV18	-	-	TGTGCCAGCTCACCAGTGGGACCCCGGGAGCAGTTCTTC	CASSPVGPREQFF
TRBJ1-2	TRBV7-9	few	-	TGTGCCAGCAGCCCGGACAGACAGGGCTACACCTTC	CASSPDRQGYTF
TRBJ1-1	TRBV12-5	once	-	TGTGCTAGTGCCCTCTCGTTCGGGAACACTGAAGCTTTCTTT	CASALSFGNTEAFF
TRBJ1-1	TRBV19	-	TRBD1	TGTGCCAGTAGTAGCCATCCGGGACAGAGGAACACTGAAGCTTTCTTT	CASSSHPGQRNTEAFF
TRBJ2-4	TRBV20-1	-	-	TGCAGTGCTAGAGATTCGCCTCTTCAGTACTTC	CSARDSPLQYF
TRBJ2-7	TRBV28	-	TRBD2	TGTGCCAGCACCCCGGGAGGTTCCACAATTGCCTACGAGCAGTACTTC	CASTPGGSTIAYEQYF
TRBJ2-7	TRBV6-4	-	-	TGTGCCAGCACCTCCCGGGACACCTCCTACGAGCAGTACTTC	CASTSRDTSYEQYF
TRBJ2-1	TRBV4-1	-	-	TGCGCCAGCAGCCAACAGGGTTTGAAAAATGAGCAGTTCTTC	CASSQQGLKNEQFF
TRBJ2-1	TRBV15	-	-	TGTGCCACCAGCAGAGAAGGGCCCCGACCAGGCGAGAGTGAGCAGTTCTTC	CATSREGPRPGESEQFF
TRBJ1-2	TRBV12-5	-	-	TGTGCTAGTGGTTCCCCCCGGGACACCAATTGGGGAGGCTACACCTTC	CASGSPRDTNWGGYTF
TRBJ2-2	TRBV7-2	-	TRBD2	TGTGCCAGCAGCTTCCTAGCGGGAGTCGTCGGGGAGCTGTTTTTT	CASSFLAGVVGELFF
TRBJ2-5	TRBV7-3	-	-	TGTGCCAGTGAGACCAGATGCAGAGAGACCCAGTACTTC	CASETRCRETQYF
TRBJ2-1	TRBV6-6	-	-	TGTGCCAGCAGTTACGGGACACACAATGAGCAGTTCTTC	CASSYGTHNEQFF
TRBJ2-6	TRBV28	once	TRBD1	TGTGCCAGCAGTCCCGGGGACAGGGGGGACTCTGGGGCCAACGTCCTGACTTTC	CASSPGDRGDSGANVLTF
TRBJ2-7	TRBV18	once	TRBD2	TGTGCCAGCTCACACACTAGCGGGGGGCCCCTCGAGCAGTACTTC	CASSHTSGGPLEQYF
TRBJ1-2	TRBV9	once	TRBD1	TGTGCCAGCAGCGCCGGACAGGGAATTGGATATGGCTACACCTTC	CASSAGQGIGYGYTF
TRBJ2-7	TRBV18	once	-	TGTGCCAGCTCACCGGGGGCGGGCTACGCCGGGGAGCAGTACTTC	CASSPGAGYAGEQYF
TRBJ2-1	TRBV2	-	-	TGTGCCAGCAGTACCAGCGGAGGCTCGTACAATGAGCAGTTCTTC	CASSTSGGSYNEQFF
TRBJ1-5	TRBV27	-	-	TGTGCCAGCAGTTTAAGGCCGGATAGCAATCAGCCCCAGCATTTT	CASSLRPDSNQPQHF
TRBJ2-7	TRBV2	once	TRBD1	TGTGCCACAGGAGACAGGGTTTTGGTCGAGCAGTACTTC	CATGDRVLVEQYF
TRBJ1-2	TRBV28	-	-	TGTGCCAGCAGTTTCCTAGGGACTAACTATGGCTACACCTTC	CASSFLGTNYGYTF
TRBJ2-2	TRBV2	-	-	TGTGCCAGCAGCGGATCAGCCGGGTGGACCGGGGAGCTGTTTTTT	CASSGSAGWTGELFF
TRBJ1-2	TRBV29-1	-	-	TGCAGCGCCAGGGACCCAACCGGCTATGGCTACACCTTC	CSARDPTGYGYTF
TRBJ2-5	TRBV5-6	-	-	TGTGCCAGCAGCTTGGGAAGCGGCACGGGGACCCAGTACTTC	CASSLGSGTGTQYF
TRBJ2-7	TRBV6-1	-	TRBD1	TGTGCCAGCAGTACCGGGACAGGGTTGTACGAGCAGTACTTC	CASSTGTGLYEQYF
TRBJ1-4	TRBV5-3	-	-	TGTGCCAGAAGCCAGCAACGGTCAAATAATGAAAAACTGTTTTTT	CARSQQRSNNEKLFF
TRBJ2-7	TRBV6-1	-	-	TGTGCCAGCACACCCGGACAGTTCACAGGCGAGCAGTACTTC	CASTPGQFTGEQYF
TRBJ2-5	TRBV6-6	-	-	TGTGCCAGCAGGGCGGACAATACGCGGGAGACCCAGTACTTC	CASRADNTRETQYF
TRBJ2-2	TRBV9	-	-	TGTGCCAGCAGCGTAGCTGGACAGATCGGGGAGCTGTTTTTT	CASSVAGQIGELFF
TRBJ2-7	TRBV25-1	-	-	TGTGCCAGCAGTCCCACAGGGCCCCTGGTCTACGAGCAGTACTTC	CASSPTGPLVYEQYF
TRBJ1-2	TRBV7-9	-	-	TGTGCCAGCAGCCCTCCGGGCGGAAACTATGGCTACACCTTC	CASSPPGGNYGYTF
TRBJ2-2	TRBV11-3	-	-	TGTGCCAGCAGCCTAAGCGGCGCGAACACCGGGGAGCTGTTTTTT	CASSLSGANTGELFF
TRBJ1-1	TRBV5-8	-	-	TGTGCCAGCAGCTTGGGGGAACTTATGAACACTGAAGCTTTCTTT	CASSLGELMNTEAFF
TRBJ2-3	TRBV20-1	-	-	TGCAGTGCTAGATTGGGCGATACGCAGTATTTT	CSARLGDTQYF
TRBJ1-2	TRBV29-1	-	-	TGCAGCGTTGTCATGGGGCTGGCTGGCTACACCTTC	CSVVMGLAGYTF
TRBJ2-1	TRBV18	-	TRBD2	TGTGCCAGCTCACCAGTGACTAGCGGTAATGAGCAGTTCTTC	CASSPVTSGNEQFF
TRBJ2-3	TRBV9	-	TRBD2	TGTGCCAGCAGCGTAGGGTCTAGCGGGTTCACAGATACGCAGTATTTT	CASSVGSSGFTDTQYF
TRBJ2-1	TRBV18	-	-	TGTGCCAGCTCACCCGGGGAGTGGAACAATGAGCAGTTCTTC	CASSPGEWNNEQFF
TRBJ2-3	TRBV5-1	-	TRBD1	TGCGCCAGCAGCTTGGGGACAGGGGGAACAGATACGCAGTATTTT	CASSLGTGGTDTQYF
TRBJ2-2	TRBV5-1	-	-	TGCGCCAGCAGCTTCAGAGATAACACCGGGGAGCTGTTTTTT	CASSFRDNTGELFF
TRBJ2-1	TRBV6-5	once	TRBD2	TGTGCCAGCAGTTCCGAGGTCGCCGCTAGCGGGGGTGAGCAGTTCTTC	CASSSEVAASGGEQFF
TRBJ2-1	TRBV9	-	TRBD2	TGTGCCAGCAGCGTAGGTGCTAGCGGGAGTTCCAATGAGCAGTTCTTC	CASSVGASGSSNEQFF
TRBJ1-4	TRBV4-3	once	-	TGCGCCAGCAGCCAAGAGGGGAGGGCGACTAATGAAAAACTGTTTTTT	CASSQEGRATNEKLFF
TRBJ1-2	TRBV19	-	-	TGTGCCAGTAGTATCCGACAGGCGATGGCTGGCTACACCTTC	CASSIRQAMAGYTF
TRBJ2-2	TRBV4-3	-	-	TGCGCCAGCAGCCAAGGCATCGAGCTGTTTTTT	CASSQGIELFF
TRBJ2-7	TRBV18	-	TRBD1	TGTGCCAGCTCACCCGGGGCAGGGGGCTACGAGCAGTACTTC	CASSPGAGGYEQYF
TRBJ2-3	TRBV18	-	-	TGTGCCAGCTCACCATCCATCTACACAGATACGCAGTATTTT	CASSPSIYTDTQYF
TRBJ2-3	TRBV7-2	-	TRBD2	TGTGCCAGCAGCCGCGCCGGGACTAGCGGGAGATATATGGCGGATACGCAGTATTTT	CASSRAGTSGRYMADTQYF
TRBJ2-1	TRBV5-1	-	TRBD2	TGCGCCAGCAGCAAGGGACTAGCGGGAGCCCACAATGAGCAGTTCTTC	CASSKGLAGAHNEQFF
TRBJ2-4	TRBV30	-	-	TGTGCCTGGATGGGGCCCGGGAAAGCCAAAAGCATTCAGTACTTC	CAWMGPGKAKSIQYF
TRBJ2-7	TRBV19	-	TRBD2	TGTGCCAGTAGTGATCCACTAGCGGACTACGAGCAGTACTTC	CASSDPLADYEQYF
TRBJ2-5	TRBV18	-	-	TGTGCCAGCTCACGGGCAGAACAAGAGACCCAGTACTTC	CASSRAEQETQYF
TRBJ2-5	TRBV27	once	TRBD1	TGTGCCAGCAGTTTCTTCGGGACAGGGCGGGCCCAGTACTTC	CASSFFGTGRAQYF
TRBJ1-5	TRBV6-1	-	-	TGTGCCAGCAGTGCGGGACACCACAATCAGCCCCAGCATTTT	CASSAGHHNQPQHF